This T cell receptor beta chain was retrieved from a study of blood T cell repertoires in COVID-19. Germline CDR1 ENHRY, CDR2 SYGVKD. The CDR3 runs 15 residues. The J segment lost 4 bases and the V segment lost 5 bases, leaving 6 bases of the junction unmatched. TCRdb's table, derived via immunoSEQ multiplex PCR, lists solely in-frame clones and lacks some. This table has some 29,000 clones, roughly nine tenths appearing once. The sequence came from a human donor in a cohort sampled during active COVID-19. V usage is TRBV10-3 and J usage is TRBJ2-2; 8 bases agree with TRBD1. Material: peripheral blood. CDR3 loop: CAISPAGGSTGELFF. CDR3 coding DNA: TGTGCCATCAGTCCGGCAGGGGGCAGCACCGGGGAGCTGTTTTTT.